Following are 20 T cell receptor beta chains from one sample sequenced in a study of shared clonotypes between healthy human individuals. Sequencing used immunoSEQ multiplex PCR; TCRdb keeps in-frame clones, though not all of them. The sample shows more than 2,000,000 clones, just over 90% of them seen only once. The source material was naive CD4+ T cells sorted from blood. The subset: CD45RA+ positively selected. Every receptor here comes from a young man in good health.

The chain combines TRBV5-4 with TRBJ2-2; 10 bases are shared with TRBD1. The ends lost 7 bases at V and 4 bases at J; junction bases unmatched: 10. The CDR3 is made up of 16 amino acids. CDR1 and CDR2 from the germline V gene are SGHNT and YYREEE (reference sequence). The CDR3 coding sequence is TGTGCCAGCCGAGGAGTGGGACAGGGGATCACCGGGGAGCTGTTTTTT. Its protein product is CASRGVGQGITGELFF.

In the case of this clone: Other DNA sequences within the sample encode an identical CDR3. This chain connects TRBV5-6 to TRBJ2-2, with 9 bases identical to TRBD1. There are 14 residues in the CDR3. In germline, CDR1 is SGHDT, CDR2 YYEEEE. V shed 4 bases and J 7 bases; nucleotides not matched to a gene: 5. In nucleotides, the CDR3 is TGTGCCAGCAGCCTTGGACAGGGGAGCGGGGAGCTGTTTTTT. It codes for CASSLGQGSGELFF.

The chain recombines TRBV6-4 with TRBJ1-6, with D possibly TRBD1 on 6 matching bases. Germline lookup yields CDR1 MRHNA and CDR2 SNTAGT. The CDR3 is 15 amino acids. The V and J ends lost 6 bases and 7 bases respectively, with 16 bases between them. CDR3 sequence (DNA): TGTGCCAGCAGCATACCGGGACAAGGAAATTCACCCCTCCACTTT. Its protein is CASSIPGQGNSPLHF.

This clone was detected only once. In nucleotides, the CDR3 is TGTGCCAGCAACCTTCCGGGACAGGGGGCCGGAGAGACCCAGTACTTC. Its translation is CASNLPGQGAGETQYF. V is TRBV7-9 and J is TRBJ2-5, with 12 bases matching TRBD1. Germline CDR1 reads SEHNR; CDR2 reads FQNEAQ (reference sequence). The junction had 10 bases not matched to a gene; V was cut back by 7 bases and J by 4 bases. The CDR3 is 16 amino acids.

The chain is built from TRBV5-7 and TRBJ1-1; 7 bases match TRBD1. TRBV5-7 is assigned to the ORF class and has an uncertain function. Losses at the gene ends were 9 bases for V and 4 bases for J; bases not matched to a gene: 12. This CDR3 contains 14 residues. In DNA form, the CDR3 reads TGTGCCACCCAATTCGACAGGGACGCCACTGAAGCTTTCTTT. It codes for CATQFDRDATEAFF.

The chain recombines TRBV19 with TRBJ1-5, with 8 bases lining up with TRBD1. Per germline, CDR1 LNHDA and CDR2 SQIVND (reference sequence). The CDR3 sequence is 15 residues long. Unmatched junction bases numbered 5, after V lost 0 bases and J lost 7 bases. The CDR3 reads CASSIDFQGAQPQHF. The CDR3 nucleotides read TGTGCCAGTAGTATAGATTTCCAGGGGGCACAGCCCCAGCATTTT.

The V and J genes are TRBV18 and TRBJ1-5, with D maybe TRBD1 (6 bases). Per germline, CDR1 KGHSH and CDR2 LQKENI. The CDR3 loop spans 14 amino acids. V was trimmed by 3 bases and J by 5 bases, leaving 11 bases between them. The CDR3 is CASSPQDRYQPQHF. The CDR3 DNA follows: TGTGCCAGCTCACCCCAGGACAGATATCAGCCCCAGCATTTT.

The chain uses TRBV10-3 and TRBJ2-5; D is ambiguous. Trimming pared 8 bases from V and 7 bases from J, leaving 11 bases between. In germline, CDR1 is ENHRY, CDR2 SYGVKD. This CDR3 has 11 amino acids. The CDR3 sequence: CAIPCLGTQYF. DNA of the CDR3: TGTGCCATCCCCTGTCTGGGGACCCAGTACTTC.

V is TRBV6-1 and J is TRBJ1-5; D perhaps matches TRBD1 (5 bases). V was trimmed by 8 bases and J by 6 bases, leaving 17 bases between them. CDR3 length: 14 amino acids. Germline V gene lookup returns CDR1 MNHNS and CDR2 SASEGT. CDR3 amino acids: CASGEFTGFQPQHF. The CDR3 nucleotides read TGTGCCAGCGGAGAGTTTACAGGTTTTCAGCCCCAGCATTTT.

Only a few counts were recorded for this clone. Other DNA sequences in the sample encode the same CDR3. The V call is TRBV18, the J call TRBJ2-7; D is undetermined. In germline, CDR1 is KGHSH, CDR2 LQKENI. V shed 6 bases and J shed 0 bases, with 6 bases lying between them. The CDR3 covers 12 residues. The CDR3 nucleotides read TGTGCCAGCTCCCCGAGCTCCTACGAGCAGTACTTC. It encodes CASSPSSYEQYF. Filled out from reference TRBV18 and TRBJ2-7, the complete variable domain reads NAGVMQNPRHLVRRRGQEARLRCSPMKGHSHVYWYRQLPEEGLKFMVYLQKENIIDESGMPKERFSAEFPKEGPSILRIQQVVRGDSAAYFCASSPSSYEQYFGPGTRLTVT.

V is TRBV5-4 and J is TRBJ2-7; 10 nucleotides match TRBD1. V shed 4 bases and J 1 base; nucleotides not matched to a gene: 5. Germline CDR1 reads SGHNT; CDR2 reads YYREEE (reference sequence). The CDR3 extends over 15 amino acids. The CDR3 nucleotides read TGTGCCAGCAGCGGCCCGGGACAGGGGTCCTACGAGCAGTACTTC. It yields the protein CASSGPGQGSYEQYF.

This chain connects TRBV14 to TRBJ2-5; D not certain. The CDR3 runs 14 residues. Germline CDR1 and CDR2: SGHDN and FVKESK. Trimming took 3 bases from V and 1 from J, leaving 9 bases between them. The CDR3 loop reads CASSHTAIQETQYF. CDR3 bases: TGTGCCAGCAGCCACACCGCGATCCAAGAGACCCAGTACTTC. Drawing the rest from reference TRBV14 and TRBJ2-5, the complete variable domain is EAGVTQFPSHSVIEKGQTVTLRCDPISGHDNLYWYRRVMGKEIKFLLHFVKESKQDESGMPNNRFLAERTGGTYSTLKVQPAELEDSGVYFCASSHTAIQETQYFGPGTRLLVL.

The chain combines TRBV10-3 with TRBJ1-1; TRBD1 aligns across 9 bases. V gave up 6 bases and J gave up 5 bases; unmatched junction bases: 7. The germline V gene encodes CDR1 ENHRY and CDR2 SYGVKD. The CDR3 loop spans 14 amino acids. CDR3 in DNA: TGTGCCATCAGGTTAGGACAGGGGTCGACTGAAGCTTTCTTT. As protein: CAIRLGQGSTEAFF.

The CDR3 nucleotides are TGTGCCAGCTCACAGACAGGGAACACTGAAGCTTTCTTT. Protein: CASSQTGNTEAFF. The rearrangement joins TRBV18 to TRBJ1-1; TRBD1 might be the D (6 bases). The germline V and J ends were trimmed by 4 bases and 1 base, with 7 bases remaining between them. Germline loops: CDR1 KGHSH, CDR2 LQKENI. This CDR3 is 13 amino acids long.

The chain carries TRBV6-5 and TRBJ1-1; 7 bases agree with TRBD1. V was clipped by 7 bases and J by 5 bases; unmatched bases: 10. The CDR3 has 14 residues. The germline V gene has CDR1 MNHEY and CDR2 SVGAGI. CDR3 protein: CASTSGGGRTEAFF. CDR3 nucleotides: TGTGCCAGCACCTCGGGAGGGGGCCGGACTGAAGCTTTCTTT.

The CDR3, as DNA: TGTGCCAGCAGTAAAAACAAAACGCCGGGACAGGGCTCCTACGAGCAGTACTTC. This encodes CASSKNKTPGQGSYEQYF. The chain employs TRBV27 and TRBJ2-7; 9 bases fit TRBD1. Per germline, CDR1 MNHEY and CDR2 SMNVEV (reference sequence). The CDR3 is 18 amino acids. J was trimmed by 0 bases and V by 5 bases; bases with no gene match: 14.

The J gene is TRBJ1-4, the V gene TRBV5-4; possible D gene TRBD1, 5 bases. CDR3 length: 15 amino acids. The germline CDR1 and CDR2 sequences are SGHNT and YYREEE (reference sequence). The ends were cut back, 4 bases at V and 0 bases at J, with 10 bases in the middle. The CDR3 DNA is TGTGCCAGCAGCAAGGGACTTACAACTAATGAAAAACTGTTTTTT. Its translation: CASSKGLTTNEKLFF. Complete variable domain (other parts from reference TRBV5-4 and TRBJ1-4): ETGVTQSPTHLIKTRGQQVTLRCSSQSGHNTVSWYQQALGQGPQFIFQYYREEENGRGNFPPRFSGLQFPNYSSELNVNALELDDSALYLCASSKGLTTNEKLFFGSGTQLSVL.

The chain has TRBV7-6 and TRBJ2-5; the D gene is possibly TRBD2 (6 bases). The V end was cut by 1 base, the J end by 5 bases, with 17 bases between. Germline lookup yields CDR1 SGHVS and CDR2 FNYEAQ. This CDR3 is 16 amino acids long. CDR3 DNA sequence: TGTGCCAGCAGCTTAGGAGTCGCGGGAAAGAGGGAGACCCAGTACTTC. Translation: CASSLGVAGKRETQYF.

The V and J genes are TRBV4-1 and TRBJ2-7, with 7 bases aligning to TRBD1. Germline V gene lookup returns CDR1 MGHRA and CDR2 YSYEKL. The CDR3 spans 15 residues. V shed 1 base, J shed 5 bases, and the junction held 8 bases outside the gene matches. The CDR3 coding sequence is TGCGCCAGCAGCCAAGGACCCGGGACAGCAAACGAGCAGTACTTC. Its translation: CASSQGPGTANEQYF.

A single count supports this clone. This chain uses TRBV29-1 with TRBJ2-1; a possible D gene is TRBD1 (6 bases). V lost 3 bases, J lost 5 bases, and 20 bases lay in between. The CDR3 extends over 16 amino acids. Per germline, CDR1 SQVTM and CDR2 ANQGSEA. The CDR3 region has the DNA TGCAGCGTTGAGGGATACAGGGATGTCTTTGACAATGAGCAGTTCTTC. Translated: CSVEGYRDVFDNEQFF.